The 17 T cell receptor beta chains reported below all come from one sample, sequenced in a study of blood T cell repertoires in COVID-19. Libraries were prepared by immunoSEQ multiplex PCR; TCRdb keeps only in-frame clonotypes and omits some of them. The sample records 150,000 to 200,000 clones, 86% being singletons. Sequenced input: peripheral blood. Receptors originate from a woman aged 30 to 39 with active or convalescent COVID-19.

This clone showed up just once. The chain recombines TRBV6-6 with TRBJ1-2; 7 nucleotides line up with TRBD1. The CDR3 is 14 amino acids. With 3 bases clipped from V and 4 bases from J, the junction kept 5 bases outside the gene matches. Germline lookup yields CDR1 MNHNY and CDR2 SVGAGI (reference sequence). The CDR3 nucleotides read TGTGCCAGCAGTTATGAGGGGGCTGTCTATGGCTACACCTTC. Translation gives CASSYEGAVYGYTF.

The chain links TRBV28 to TRBJ2-1; 11 nucleotides align to TRBD2. The CDR3 sequence is 17 residues long. Trimming removed 1 base from V and 7 bases from J; junction bases left unmatched: 9. Germline loops: CDR1 MDHEN, CDR2 SYDVKM. The CDR3 sequence is CASSLLLAGERGNEQFF. The CDR3 coding sequence is TGTGCCAGCAGTTTATTACTAGCGGGAGAGAGGGGTAATGAGCAGTTCTTC. Supplemented by reference TRBV28 and TRBJ2-1, the full variable domain reads DVKVTQSSRYLVKRTGEKVFLECVQDMDHENMFWYRQDPGLGLRLIYFSYDVKMKEKGDIPEGYSVSREKKERFSLILESASTNQTSMYLCASSLLLAGERGNEQFFGPGTRLTVL.

This sequence joins TRBV29-1 and TRBJ1-1, with D perhaps TRBD1 (6 bases). The CDR3 has 12 amino acids. The V end lost 6 bases, the J end lost 5 bases, and 13 bases lay between the germline ends. Germline V lookup: CDR1 SQVTM, CDR2 ANQGSEA. The CDR3 reads CSVQQGLTEAFF. The CDR3 DNA reads as TGCAGCGTACAACAGGGTTTGACTGAAGCTTTCTTT. Complete variable domain (other parts from reference TRBV29-1 and TRBJ1-1): SAVISQKPSRDICQRGTSLTIQCQVDSQVTMMFWYRQQPGQSLTLIATANQGSEATYESGFVIDKFPISRPNLTFSTLTVSNMSPEDSSIYLCSVQQGLTEAFFGQGTRLTVV.

The chain couples TRBV18 to TRBJ2-7; D is perhaps TRBD1 (6 bases). In germline, CDR1 is KGHSH, CDR2 LQKENI. Trimming took 2 bases from V and 0 from J, leaving 8 bases between them. This CDR3 region has 14 residues. CDR3: CASSPGQNSYEQYF. As DNA, the CDR3 is TGTGCCAGCTCACCAGGACAGAACTCCTACGAGCAGTACTTC.

This clone has more than one count but fewer than ten. The gene calls are TRBV19 and TRBJ1-3; no clear D gene. The V gene's germline CDR1 is LNHDA and CDR2 SQIVND (reference sequence). V lost 11 bases to trimming and J lost 0 bases, with 23 bases between them. This CDR3 is 17 amino acids long. The CDR3 DNA follows: TGTGCCGCACGGGGTGAACCCGCCCAATCCTCTGGAAACACCATATATTTT. It encodes CAARGEPAQSSGNTIYF.

This clone occurred once. The rearrangement joins TRBV11-2 to TRBJ2-1, with D possibly matching TRBD1 (5 bases). CDR1 and CDR2 (germline): SGHAT, FQNNGV. Trimming took 2 bases from V and 6 from J, leaving 14 bases between them. The CDR3 has 15 residues. CDR3 in amino acids: CASSLLVWGSNEQFF. CDR3 bases: TGTGCCAGCAGCTTACTGGTTTGGGGCTCCAATGAGCAGTTCTTC.

The chain recombines TRBV19 with TRBJ2-1; unclear D gene. This CDR3 has 15 amino acids. CDR1 is LNHDA and CDR2 is SQIVND in the germline V gene (reference sequence). With 4 bases removed from V and 0 bases from J, the gap between germline ends came to 10 bases. CDR3 DNA sequence: TGTGCCAGTAGTAAGTCCTCGAGCTCCTACAATGAGCAGTTCTTC. Its translation is CASSKSSSSYNEQFF.

Remarks on this clone: Other DNA sequences in this specimen translate into the identical CDR3. The chain couples TRBV19 to TRBJ2-6; D remains unclear. This CDR3 has 15 amino acids. The germline V gene has CDR1 LNHDA and CDR2 SQIVND (reference sequence). V gave up 3 bases and J gave up 1 base, with 7 bases separating them. For the CDR3, the DNA is TGTGCCAGTAGTATTGAGGTTTCTGGGGCCAACGTCCTGACTTTC. The encoded protein is CASSIEVSGANVLTF. The variable domain in full, with the rest retrieved from reference TRBV19 and TRBJ2-6, is DGGITQSPKYLFRKEGQNVTLSCEQNLNHDAMYWYRQDPGQGLRLIYYSQIVNDFQKGDIAEGYSVSREKKESFPLTVTSAQKNPTAFYLCASSIEVSGANVLTFGAGSRLTVL.

CDR3 amino acids: CASSVGSTGELFF. CDR3 in DNA: TGTGCCAGCAGCGTGGGCAGCACCGGGGAGCTGTTTTTT. The rearrangement joins TRBV5-4 to TRBJ2-2; no reliable D call. The CDR3 covers 13 residues. Trimming took off 4 bases at V and 4 bases at J, with 8 bases between the two ends. Germline V gene lookup returns CDR1 SGHNT and CDR2 YYREEE (reference sequence).

The rearrangement links TRBV12-3 or TRBV12-4 to TRBJ1-1; D may be TRBD1 (6 bases). With 7 bases removed from V and 4 bases from J, the gap between germline ends came to 13 bases. The CDR3 runs 13 residues. The CDR3 DNA sequence: TGTGCCAGCAATATACAGGGTCGCACTGAAGCTTTCTTT. The encoded protein is CASNIQGRTEAFF.

The chain recombines TRBV27 with TRBJ2-5; TRBD2 matches 12 bases. CDR1 is MNHEY and CDR2 is SMNVEV in the germline V gene (reference sequence). This CDR3 has 15 amino acids. The V segment lost 4 bases and the J segment 5 bases; nucleotides outside the gene matches: 5. DNA for the CDR3: TGTGCCAGCAGTTCGACTAGCGGGAGTGGGGAGACCCAGTACTTC. It encodes CASSSTSGSGETQYF.

The chain has TRBV18 and TRBJ2-7; 10 bases align to TRBD2. The CDR3 spans 16 residues. CDR1 and CDR2 from the germline V gene are KGHSH and LQKENI. Trimming removed 1 base from V and 3 bases from J; junction bases left unmatched: 6. CDR3 loop: CASSPRGASGGYEQYF. The CDR3 DNA sequence: TGTGCCAGCTCACCACGAGGGGCTAGCGGGGGCTACGAGCAGTACTTC. The full variable domain, rest sourced from reference TRBV18 and TRBJ2-7, is NAGVMQNPRHLVRRRGQEARLRCSPMKGHSHVYWYRQLPEEGLKFMVYLQKENIIDESGMPKERFSAEFPKEGPSILRIQQVVRGDSAAYFCASSPRGASGGYEQYFGPGTRLTVT.

The V gene is TRBV10-3, the J gene TRBJ2-7; D is unresolved. This CDR3 spans 15 amino acids. In germline, CDR1 is ENHRY, CDR2 SYGVKD. The ends were cut back, 2 bases at V and 6 bases at J, with 17 bases in the middle. CDR3 sequence: CAISETLELKSEQYF. CDR3 DNA: TGTGCCATCAGTGAGACCTTAGAGCTGAAGAGCGAGCAGTACTTC.

The chain employs TRBV7-9 and TRBJ1-1, with D perhaps matching TRBD1 (5 bases). The CDR3 extends over 12 amino acids. The V gene lost 4 bases and the J gene lost 10 bases, with 13 bases spanning the gap. In germline, CDR1 is SEHNR, CDR2 FQNEAQ (reference sequence). CDR3 sequence (DNA): TGTGCCAGCAGCTCCCTGGAGGGGCGAGCTTTCTTT. This codes for CASSSLEGRAFF.

The chain is built from TRBV19 and TRBJ2-6, with 11 positions matching TRBD1. In germline, CDR1 is LNHDA, CDR2 SQIVND (reference sequence). The J segment lost 4 bases and the V segment lost 4 bases, leaving 6 bases of the junction unmatched. The CDR3 runs to 17 residues. In DNA, the CDR3 is TGTGCCAGTAGTACCGGACAGGGGGCGTCCGGGGCCAACGTCCTGACTTTC. Translated, it gives CASSTGQGASGANVLTF. Full variable domain (remainder filled in from reference TRBV19 and TRBJ2-6): DGGITQSPKYLFRKEGQNVTLSCEQNLNHDAMYWYRQDPGQGLRLIYYSQIVNDFQKGDIAEGYSVSREKKESFPLTVTSAQKNPTAFYLCASSTGQGASGANVLTFGAGSRLTVL.

The chain is built from TRBV9 and TRBJ1-2; no clear D gene. Germline V lookup: CDR1 SGDLS, CDR2 YYNGEE. The CDR3 loop spans 15 amino acids. With 0 bases removed from V and 0 bases from J, the gap between germline ends came to 9 bases. CDR3 amino acids: CASSVAAGANYGYTF. Written as DNA, the CDR3 is TGTGCCAGCAGCGTAGCGGCCGGAGCTAACTATGGCTACACCTTC.

V and J are TRBV28 and TRBJ1-6; 11 bases fit TRBD1. The CDR3 consists of 15 residues. The germline V gene has CDR1 MDHEN and CDR2 SYDVKM. Germline trimming cut 5 bases from V and 12 bases from J; bases unmatched to any gene: 9. CDR3 region: CASSNPGTGGIPLHF. DNA of the CDR3: TGTGCCAGCAGTAACCCCGGGACAGGGGGTATACCCCTCCACTTT. The full variable domain, in which reference TRBV28 and TRBJ1-6 provide the parts outside the CDR3, is DVKVTQSSRYLVKRTGEKVFLECVQDMDHENMFWYRQDPGLGLRLIYFSYDVKMKEKGDIPEGYSVSREKKERFSLILESASTNQTSMYLCASSNPGTGGIPLHFGNGTRLTVT.